This TCR beta chain emerged from a study of blood T cell repertoires in COVID-19. The method was immunoSEQ multiplex PCR; TCRdb's version includes in-frame clones alone and lacks a portion of them. The table has about 150,000 clones, over 75% seen once; the top ten hold about two fifths. V gave up 4 bases and J gave up 2 bases, with 8 bases separating them. The CDR3 contains 13 residues. Source material: peripheral blood. This rearrangement joins TRBV12-3 or TRBV12-4 to TRBJ1-2, with no clear D. This clonotype was sampled from a human donor in a cohort sampled during active COVID-19. Written as DNA, the CDR3 is TGTGCCAGCAGTTCAAGAGGGAACTATGGCTACACCTTC. Translating gives CASSSRGNYGYTF.